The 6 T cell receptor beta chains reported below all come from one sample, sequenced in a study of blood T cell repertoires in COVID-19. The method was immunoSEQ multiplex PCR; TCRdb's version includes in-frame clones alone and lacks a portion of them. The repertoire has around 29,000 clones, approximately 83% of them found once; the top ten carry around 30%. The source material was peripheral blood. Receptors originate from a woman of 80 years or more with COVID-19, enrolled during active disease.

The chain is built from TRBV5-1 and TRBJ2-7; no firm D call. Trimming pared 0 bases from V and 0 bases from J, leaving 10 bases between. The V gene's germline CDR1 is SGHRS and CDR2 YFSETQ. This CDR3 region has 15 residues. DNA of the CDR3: TGCGCCAGCAGCTTGGACAGATTTTTCTCCTACGAGCAGTACTTC. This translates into CASSLDRFFSYEQYF.

DNA for the CDR3: TGCGCCAGCAGCTTGGGACAAGATACGCAGTATTTT. Its protein is CASSLGQDTQYF. The chain joins TRBV5-1 to TRBJ2-3; D ambiguous. V lost 0 bases and J lost 5, with 4 bases in between. The CDR3 has 12 residues. CDR1 and CDR2 from the germline V gene are SGHRS and YFSETQ.

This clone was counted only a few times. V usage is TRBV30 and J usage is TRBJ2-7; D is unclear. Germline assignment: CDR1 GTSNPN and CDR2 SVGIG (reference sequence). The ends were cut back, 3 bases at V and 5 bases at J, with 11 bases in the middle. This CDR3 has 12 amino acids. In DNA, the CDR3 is TGTGCCTGGAGGCATAAATTAGACGAGCAGTACTTC. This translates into CAWRHKLDEQYF.

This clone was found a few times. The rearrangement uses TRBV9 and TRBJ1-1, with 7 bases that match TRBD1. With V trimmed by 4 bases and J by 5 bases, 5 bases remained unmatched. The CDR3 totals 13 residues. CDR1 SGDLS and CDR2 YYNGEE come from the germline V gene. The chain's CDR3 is CASSIGTATEAFF. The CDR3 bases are TGTGCCAGCAGCATCGGGACAGCAACTGAAGCTTTCTTT.

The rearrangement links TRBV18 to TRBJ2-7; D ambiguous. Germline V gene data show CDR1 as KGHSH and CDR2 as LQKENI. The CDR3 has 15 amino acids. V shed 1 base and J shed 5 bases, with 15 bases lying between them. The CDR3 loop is CASSPLAPSWHEQYF. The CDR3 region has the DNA TGTGCCAGCTCACCACTCGCTCCTAGTTGGCACGAGCAGTACTTC.

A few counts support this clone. CDR3 sequence (DNA): TGTGCCAGTAGGGGCCCACAAGGGGAGGGTCAGCCCCAGCATTTT. It translates to CASRGPQGEGQPQHF. The V and J genes are TRBV19 and TRBJ1-5; perhaps TRBD1 as D (5 bases). The V and J ends lost 6 bases and 6 bases respectively, with 18 bases between them. Germline V CDR1 and CDR2: LNHDA, SQIVND (reference sequence). There are 15 residues in the CDR3.